Described below is a single TCR beta chain sequence and its context. The CDR3 totals 16 residues. Germline V gene lookup returns CDR1 MNHNS and CDR2 SASEGT. V trimming: 4 bases; J trimming: 2 bases; junction bases outside the gene matches: 3. The data were taken from a study of blood T cell repertoires in COVID-19. As for the study in general: Sites across the United States, Italy and Spain contributed samples from acute and convalescent COVID-19.

The protocol was immunoSEQ multiplex PCR, while the TCRdb copy is restricted to in-frame clones and leaves out a portion. The table has about 100,000 clones, 88% seen once. This receptor was obtained from a human donor in a cohort sampled during active COVID-19. Source material: peripheral blood. The chain has TRBV6-1 and TRBJ2-3; 13 bases are a match to TRBD2. DNA for the CDR3: TGTGCCAGCAGTGGACTAGCGGGGGGATCCACAGATACGCAGTATTTT. Translating it yields CASSGLAGGSTDTQYF.